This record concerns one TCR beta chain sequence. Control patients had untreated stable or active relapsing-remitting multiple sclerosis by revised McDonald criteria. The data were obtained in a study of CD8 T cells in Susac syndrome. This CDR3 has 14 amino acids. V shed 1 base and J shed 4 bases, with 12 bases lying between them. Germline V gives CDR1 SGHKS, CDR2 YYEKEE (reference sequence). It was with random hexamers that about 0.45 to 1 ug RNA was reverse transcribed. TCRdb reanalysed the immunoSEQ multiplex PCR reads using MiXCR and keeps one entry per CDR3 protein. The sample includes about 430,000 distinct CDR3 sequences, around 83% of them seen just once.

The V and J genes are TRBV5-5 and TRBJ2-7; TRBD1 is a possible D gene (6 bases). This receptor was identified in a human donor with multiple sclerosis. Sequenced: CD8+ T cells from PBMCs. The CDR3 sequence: CASSLSSGAYEQYF. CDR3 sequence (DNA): TGTGCCAGCAGCTTGTCGTCAGGGGCGTACGAGCAGTACTTC.